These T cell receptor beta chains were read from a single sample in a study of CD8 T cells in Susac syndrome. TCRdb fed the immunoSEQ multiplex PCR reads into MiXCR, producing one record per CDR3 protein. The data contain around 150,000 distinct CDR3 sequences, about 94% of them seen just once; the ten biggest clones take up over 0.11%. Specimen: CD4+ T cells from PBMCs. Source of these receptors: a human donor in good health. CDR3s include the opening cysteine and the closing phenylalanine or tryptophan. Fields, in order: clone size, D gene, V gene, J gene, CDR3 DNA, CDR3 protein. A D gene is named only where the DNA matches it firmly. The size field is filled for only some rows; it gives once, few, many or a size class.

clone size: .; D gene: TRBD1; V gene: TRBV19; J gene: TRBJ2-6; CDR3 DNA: TGTGCCAGTAGTCCAACAGGGACAGGGGCTGGGGCCAACGTCCTGACTTTC; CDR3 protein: CASSPTGTGAGANVLTF
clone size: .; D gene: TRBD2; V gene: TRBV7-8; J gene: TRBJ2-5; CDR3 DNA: TGTGCCAGCAGACCTTTCGGCGGGGGGGCGGGGGAGACCCAGTACTTC; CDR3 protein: CASRPFGGGAGETQYF
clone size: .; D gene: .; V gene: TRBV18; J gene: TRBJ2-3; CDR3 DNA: TGTGCCAGCTCGGACGCCTCCACAGATACGCAGTATTTT; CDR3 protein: CASSDASTDTQYF
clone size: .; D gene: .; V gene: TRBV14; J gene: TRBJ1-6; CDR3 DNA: TGTGCCAGCAGCCGAAGTGGGCATGGGGCCCTCCACTTT; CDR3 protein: CASSRSGHGALHF
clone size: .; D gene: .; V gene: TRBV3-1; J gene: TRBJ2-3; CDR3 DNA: TGTGCCAGCATTGGCGGGAACACAGATACGCAGTATTTT; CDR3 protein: CASIGGNTDTQYF
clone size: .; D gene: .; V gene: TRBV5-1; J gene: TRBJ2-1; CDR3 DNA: TGCGCCAGCGGAGAACAGGGACGGGACAATGAGCAGTTCTTC; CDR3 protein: CASGEQGRDNEQFF
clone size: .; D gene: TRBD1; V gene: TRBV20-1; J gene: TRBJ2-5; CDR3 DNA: TGCAGTGGCGGAATGGACAGGGGAGAGACCCAGTACTTC; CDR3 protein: CSGGMDRGETQYF
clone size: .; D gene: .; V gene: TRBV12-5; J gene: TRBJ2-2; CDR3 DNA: TGTGCTAGTGGTTTGGTACCATATCCCGGGGAGCTGTTTTTT; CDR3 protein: CASGLVPYPGELFF
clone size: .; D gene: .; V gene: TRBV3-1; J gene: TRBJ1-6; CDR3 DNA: TGTGCCAGCAGCCAAGAAGTGGGAATTAATTCACCCCTCCACTTT; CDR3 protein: CASSQEVGINSPLHF
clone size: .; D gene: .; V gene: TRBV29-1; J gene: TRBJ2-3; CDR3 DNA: TGCAGCGTTGGGGGAGGTCTCACAGATACGCAGTATTTT; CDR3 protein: CSVGGGLTDTQYF
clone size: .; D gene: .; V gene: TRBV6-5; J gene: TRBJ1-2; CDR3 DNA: TGTGCCAGCAGTTACTCGATATTGTCAGGGGAGGGAGGCTACACCTTC; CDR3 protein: CASSYSILSGEGGYTF
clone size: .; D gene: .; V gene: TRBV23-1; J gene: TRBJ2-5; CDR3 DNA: TGCGCCAGCAGTCAATGGGCAGGCGGGGAGACCCAGTACTTC; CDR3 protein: CASSQWAGGETQYF
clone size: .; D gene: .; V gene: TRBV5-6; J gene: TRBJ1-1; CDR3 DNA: TGTGCCAGCAGCTTGGCCGGTTGGGGGGTCACTGAAGCTTTCTTT; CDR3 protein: CASSLAGWGVTEAFF
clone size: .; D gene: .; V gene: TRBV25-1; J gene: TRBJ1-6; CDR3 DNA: TGTGCCAGCAGTGTGGGGGGTTCCCGGGTTGATTCACCCCTCCACTTT; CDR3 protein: CASSVGGSRVDSPLHF
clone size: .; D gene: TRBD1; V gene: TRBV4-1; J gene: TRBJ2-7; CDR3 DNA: TGCGCCAGCAGCCGCGGACAGGACCCAACCTACGAGCAGTACTTC; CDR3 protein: CASSRGQDPTYEQYF
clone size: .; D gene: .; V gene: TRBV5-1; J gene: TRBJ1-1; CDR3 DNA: TGCGCCAGCAGCTTGATCCGGGGCATTGAAGCTTTCTTT; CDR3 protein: CASSLIRGIEAFF
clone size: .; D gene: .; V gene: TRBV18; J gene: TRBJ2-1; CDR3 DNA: TGTGCCAGTTCCCGGGACGGCGCCTACAATGAGCAGTTCTTC; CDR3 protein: CASSRDGAYNEQFF
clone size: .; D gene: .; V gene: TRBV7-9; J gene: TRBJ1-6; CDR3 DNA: TGTGCCAGCAGTTCCACTAATTCACCCCTCCACTTT; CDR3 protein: CASSSTNSPLHF
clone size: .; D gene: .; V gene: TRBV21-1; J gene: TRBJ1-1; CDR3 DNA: TGTGCCAGCAGCAAAAAGAGGTGGGACACTGAAGCTTTCTTT; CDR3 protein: CASSKKRWDTEAFF
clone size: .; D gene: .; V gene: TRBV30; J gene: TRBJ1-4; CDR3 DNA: TGTGCCTGGGGAAAACAAACTAATGAAAAACTGTTTTTT; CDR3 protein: CAWGKQTNEKLFF
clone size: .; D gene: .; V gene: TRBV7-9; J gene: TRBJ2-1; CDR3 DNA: TGTGCCAGCAGCCTCAGAGCTCATGAGCAGTTCTTC; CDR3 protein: CASSLRAHEQFF
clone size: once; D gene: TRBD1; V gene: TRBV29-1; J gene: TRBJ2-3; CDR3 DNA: TGCAGCAATTGGGGACAGTCAATCACAGATACGCAGTATTTT; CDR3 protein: CSNWGQSITDTQYF
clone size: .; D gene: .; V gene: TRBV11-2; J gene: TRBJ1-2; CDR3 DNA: TGTGCCAGCAGCCGACAAAGGGGCTGGAGCTACACCTTC; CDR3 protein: CASSRQRGWSYTF
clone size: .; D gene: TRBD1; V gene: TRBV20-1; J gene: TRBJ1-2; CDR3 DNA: TGCAGTGCTAGAGATTCCGGGACAGGGGGCGCCCATGGCTACACCTTC; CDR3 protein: CSARDSGTGGAHGYTF
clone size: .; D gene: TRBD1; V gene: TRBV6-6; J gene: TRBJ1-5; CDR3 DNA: TGTGCCGGAGGGACCGGGACAGGGGTCGGTCAGCCCCAGCATTTT; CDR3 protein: CAGGTGTGVGQPQHF
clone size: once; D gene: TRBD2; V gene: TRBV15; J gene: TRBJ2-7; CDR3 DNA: TGTGCCACCAGCAGCGAACCGGGACTAGCCCCACGTGAACAGTACTTC; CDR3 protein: CATSSEPGLAPREQYF
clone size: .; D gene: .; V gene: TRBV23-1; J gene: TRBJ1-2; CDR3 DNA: TGCGCCAGCTTTCCGAGGGCTTTTAGGGGCTACACCTTC; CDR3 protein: CASFPRAFRGYTF
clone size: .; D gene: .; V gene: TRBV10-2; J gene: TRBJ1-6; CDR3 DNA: TGCGCCAGCATCGCATGGAATTCACCCCTCCACTTT; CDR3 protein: CASIAWNSPLHF
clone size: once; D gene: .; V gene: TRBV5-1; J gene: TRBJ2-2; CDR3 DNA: TGCGCCAGCAGCTTGCGGCAGTTGCACACCGGGGAGCTGTTTTTT; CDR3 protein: CASSLRQLHTGELFF
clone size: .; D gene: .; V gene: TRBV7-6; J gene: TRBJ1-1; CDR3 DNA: TGTGCCAGCAGAGAAATGGAGAACACTGAAGCTTTCTTT; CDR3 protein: CASREMENTEAFF
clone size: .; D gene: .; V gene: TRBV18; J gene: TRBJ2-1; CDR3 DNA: TGTGCCAGCTCACCGAGCTTAGTGGAGCTCAATGAGCAGTTCTTC; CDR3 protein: CASSPSLVELNEQFF
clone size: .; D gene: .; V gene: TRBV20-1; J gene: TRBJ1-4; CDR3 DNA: TGCAGTGCTAGAGATCAGGGTGAAAAACTGTTTTTT; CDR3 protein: CSARDQGEKLFF
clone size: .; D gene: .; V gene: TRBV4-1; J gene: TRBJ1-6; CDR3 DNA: TGCGCCAGCAGCCAAGATCATGAGTTCTCCTATAATTCACCCCTCCACTTT; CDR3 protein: CASSQDHEFSYNSPLHF
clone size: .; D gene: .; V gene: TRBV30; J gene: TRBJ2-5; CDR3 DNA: TGTGCCTGGAGTCCCGGGGCGTCGGAGACCCAGTACTTC; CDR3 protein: CAWSPGASETQYF
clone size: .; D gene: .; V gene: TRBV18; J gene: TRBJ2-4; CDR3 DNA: TGTGCCAGCTCACCAGGGGTAGCCAAAAACATTCAGTACTTC; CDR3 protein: CASSPGVAKNIQYF
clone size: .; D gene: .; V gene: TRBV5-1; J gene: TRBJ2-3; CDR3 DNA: TGCGCCAGCAGCTTCGGACAGCAGGCAGATACGCAGTATTTT; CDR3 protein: CASSFGQQADTQYF
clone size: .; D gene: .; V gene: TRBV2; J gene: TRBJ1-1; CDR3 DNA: TGTGCCAGCTCGGGGGAAACTGAAGCTTTCTTT; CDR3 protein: CASSGETEAFF
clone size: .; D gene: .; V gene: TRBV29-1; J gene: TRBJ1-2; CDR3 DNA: TGCAGCGTTGGGCAGAAATTTACCTATGGCTACACCTTC; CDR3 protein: CSVGQKFTYGYTF
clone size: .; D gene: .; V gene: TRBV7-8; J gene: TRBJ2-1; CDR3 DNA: TGTGCCAGCAGCACCGGGGGGCTCGGCTACAATGAGCAGTTCTTC; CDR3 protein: CASSTGGLGYNEQFF
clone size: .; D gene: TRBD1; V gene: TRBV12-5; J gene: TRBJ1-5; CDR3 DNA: TGTGCTAGTGGTTCCACGATCGGGACAGTTAATCAGCCCCAGCATTTT; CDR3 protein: CASGSTIGTVNQPQHF
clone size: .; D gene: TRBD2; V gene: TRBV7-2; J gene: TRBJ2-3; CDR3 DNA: TGTGCCAGCAGCTACCGACTAGCGGGAGATACGCAGTATTTT; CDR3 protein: CASSYRLAGDTQYF
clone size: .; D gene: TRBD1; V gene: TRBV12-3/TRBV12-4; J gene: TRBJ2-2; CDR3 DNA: TGTGCCAGCAGTTTAAGTCCAGGGGGCGGACCCGGGGAGCTGTTTTTT; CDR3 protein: CASSLSPGGGPGELFF
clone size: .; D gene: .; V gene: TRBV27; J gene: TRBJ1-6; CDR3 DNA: TGTGCCAGCCGAGTGGGTCAGGGTAATTCACCCCTCCACTTT; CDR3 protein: CASRVGQGNSPLHF
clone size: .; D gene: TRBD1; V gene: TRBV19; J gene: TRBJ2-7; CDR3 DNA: TGTGCCAGTAGTATTGGGACAGGGGAGCAGTACTTC; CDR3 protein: CASSIGTGEQYF
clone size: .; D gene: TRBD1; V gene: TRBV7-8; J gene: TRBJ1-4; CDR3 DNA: TGTGCCAGCAGCTCGGACAGGGGGAGGGCTAATGAAAAACTGTTTTTT; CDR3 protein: CASSSDRGRANEKLFF
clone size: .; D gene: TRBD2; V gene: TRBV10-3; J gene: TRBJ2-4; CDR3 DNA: TGTGCCATCAGCGGGGGACTAGAAGTGGGCAACATTCAGTACTTC; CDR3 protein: CAISGGLEVGNIQYF
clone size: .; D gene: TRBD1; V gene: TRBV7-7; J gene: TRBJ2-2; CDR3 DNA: TGTGCCAGCAGCTTAGGTTCCGGACAGGCCGATGGGGAGCTGTTTTTT; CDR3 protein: CASSLGSGQADGELFF
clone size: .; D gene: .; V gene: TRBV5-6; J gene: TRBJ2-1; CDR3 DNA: TGTGCCAGCAGCCCGGTGGGGGGCTCCTACAATGAGCAGTTCTTC; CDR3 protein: CASSPVGGSYNEQFF
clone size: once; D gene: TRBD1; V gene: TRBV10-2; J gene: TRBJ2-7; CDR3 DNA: TGCGCCAGCAGTGACCCGACAGGGGACGAGCAGTACTTC; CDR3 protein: CASSDPTGDEQYF
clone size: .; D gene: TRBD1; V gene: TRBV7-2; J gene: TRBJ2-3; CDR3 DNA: TGTGCCAGCAGCCTGGGACAGGGAAGGGCTACGCAGTATTTT; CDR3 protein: CASSLGQGRATQYF
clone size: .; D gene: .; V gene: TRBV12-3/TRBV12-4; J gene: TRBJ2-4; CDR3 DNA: TGTGCCAGCAGCCGTACTACTAGTGGGGTCGACATTCAGTACTTC; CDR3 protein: CASSRTTSGVDIQYF
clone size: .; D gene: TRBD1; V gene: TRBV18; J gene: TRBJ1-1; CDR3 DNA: TGTGCCAGCTCACCGAATGACAGGGGTAACACTGAAGCTTTCTTT; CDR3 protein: CASSPNDRGNTEAFF
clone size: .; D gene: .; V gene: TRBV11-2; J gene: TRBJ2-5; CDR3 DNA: TGTGCCAGCAGCTTCTTATCGGGGGGCGGAAAGACCCAGTACTTC; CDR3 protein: CASSFLSGGGKTQYF
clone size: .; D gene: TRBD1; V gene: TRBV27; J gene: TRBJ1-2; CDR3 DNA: TGTGCCAGCAGTAGGACAGGGGGCAGAATCTATGGCTACACCTTC; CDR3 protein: CASSRTGGRIYGYTF
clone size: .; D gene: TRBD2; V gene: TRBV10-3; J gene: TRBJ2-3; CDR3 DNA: TGTGCCGCCCAGACTAGCGGGGGCCGGGATACGCAGTATTTT; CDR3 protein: CAAQTSGGRDTQYF